This is a list of T cell receptor beta chains from one sample in a study of T cells in Graves' hyperthyroidism and ophthalmopathy. Each CDR3 protein gets one entry after TCRdb re-called the multiplex PCR reads with MiXCR. The table includes approximately 640,000 distinct CDR3 sequences, about 45% detected once. Sequenced input: peripheral blood or thyroid tissue (not recorded which). The receptors were gathered from an adult man with Graves' disease, either hyperthyroidism or ophthalmopathy (not recorded which). Each CDR3 is given with its conserved first and last residue.

j_gene,v_gene,CDR3aa
TRBJ1-1,TRBV29-1,CSALLQGRGTEAFF
TRBJ2-3,TRBV11-2,CASSQPSGTDTQYF
TRBJ1-5,TRBV19,CASSMTQGFQPQHF
TRBJ1-2,TRBV10-3,CAISEGLQVGYTF
TRBJ2-2,TRBV20-1,CSAREPSGATGELFF
TRBJ1-5,TRBV25-1,CASSYVGGEQPQHF
TRBJ1-6,TRBV5-1,CASSLGDRETDSPLHF
TRBJ1-3,TRBV20-1,CSGTTVGGNTIYF
TRBJ1-3,TRBV29-1,CSVTGADYGYTIYF
TRBJ1-5,TRBV15,CATSRVGGQGNQPQHF
TRBJ2-5,TRBV10-3,CAISDPVTGQETQYF
TRBJ2-5,TRBV7-9,CASSLGRDRGQEAQYF
TRBJ1-4,TRBV29-1,CSVEDRDGGREKLFF
TRBJ2-7,TRBV7-9,CASSKGSGIYEQYF
TRBJ2-7,TRBV12-3/TRBV12-4,CASSPPEQMGYEQYF
TRBJ1-4,TRBV6-1,CASSSYRDLNEKLFF
TRBJ1-5,TRBV20-1,CSAVQLISNQPQHF
TRBJ2-7,TRBV6-5,CAGGTSGPYEQYF
TRBJ1-1,TRBV29-1,CSYGTGRAFF
TRBJ2-2,TRBV5-1,CASSLIGPGELFF
TRBJ2-7,TRBV2,CASSSSGTSGRAYEQYF
TRBJ1-1,TRBV25-1,CASSIQGVGGTEAFF
TRBJ1-2,TRBV15,CATSRGTGLGYSF
TRBJ1-6,TRBV7-9,CASSRGDRPGNSPLHF
TRBJ2-5,TRBV20-1,CSARGGRVETQYF
TRBJ1-4,TRBV29-1,CSVLGSGTGNEKLFF
TRBJ2-7,TRBV2,CASSSLVITALHYEQYF
TRBJ1-2,TRBV12-5,CASGPREKDGYTF
TRBJ2-5,TRBV4-1,CASSQVDRVQETQYF
TRBJ2-5,TRBV20-1,CSARAPEGPEETQYF
TRBJ1-2,TRBV29-1,CSLGDPGAPTGYTF
TRBJ1-1,TRBV7-6,CASSSALGNEAFF
TRBJ1-2,TRBV6-5,CASSTPSTGFNGYTF
TRBJ1-2,TRBV25-1,CASSPRRGAYGYTF
TRBJ1-1,TRBV29-1,CSLAYRATEAFF